This T cell receptor (beta chain) comes out of a study of post-analysis software for immune sequencing data. Study details: The disease courses covered relapsing-remitting, secondary progressive and progressive-relapsing multiple sclerosis.

V lost 3 bases and J lost 6, with 13 bases in between. The CDR3 extends over 13 amino acids. Germline V gives CDR1 DFQATT, CDR2 SNEGSKA (reference sequence). Turning to this clonotype: Its antigen is unidentified.

Broader study findings: Patients showed TRBV5-6, TRBV5-1 and TRBV20-1 among 4 or 5 TRBV segments more frequent than in controls. Strong same-batch co-clustering of samples appeared with F measure clustering. Significantly lower normalized Chao1 diversity was found in patients with multiple sclerosis relative to controls.

cDNA libraries for TCR beta contained unique molecular identifiers. From approximately 0.95 to 9.8 million T cells, hundreds of thousands of cDNA molecules were obtained. TCRdb called the PCR reads again in MiXCR, with one record for every CDR3 protein. The table records roughly 800,000 distinct CDR3 sequences, 25% to 30% of them present only once. The sequencing input was blood. V and J are TRBV20-1 and TRBJ2-3, with D unclear. This receptor was taken from a girl aged 10-17 years with multiple sclerosis. This CDR3 reads CSARRLTADTQYF. CDR3 nucleotides: TGCAGTGCTAGGCGCCTTACTGCGGATACGCAGTATTTT.